The 26 T cell receptor beta chains given below trace back to one sample, sequenced in a study of T-cell reconstitution after alpha-beta-depleted transplantation in children. The library targeted TCRbeta and was prepared with unique molecular identifiers. A single record per CDR3 protein comes from TCRdb applying MiXCR to the PCR reads. The sample has about 540,000 distinct CDR3 sequences, roughly 18% seen once. Sample: PBMCs from the stem cell graft donor, taken from the stem cell graft. These receptors were taken from a human donor who donated a stem cell graft to a child with acute lymphoblastic leukemia.

This clonotype has just a few counts. This sequence joins TRBV11-2 and TRBJ1-2; 7 nucleotides align to TRBD1. V lost 5 bases to trimming and J lost 6 bases; unmatched junction nucleotides: 15. The CDR3 totals 16 residues. Per germline, CDR1 SGHAT and CDR2 FQNNGV. The CDR3 bases are TGTGCCAGCAGCCCCTCAGGCAGGGGGGATTTTAATGGCTACACCTTC. The encoded protein is CASSPSGRGDFNGYTF.

The chain links TRBV7-9 to TRBJ2-1; no firm D call. CDR1 SEHNR and CDR2 FQNEAQ come from the germline V gene (reference sequence). Trimming cost V 7 bases and J 10 bases, with 14 bases left between them. The CDR3 is made up of 12 amino acids. CDR3 DNA: TGTGCCAGCAAGGGCAGCCTCCCAGAGCAGTTCTTC. Protein sequence: CASKGSLPEQFF.

The rearrangement uses TRBV21-1 and TRBJ2-1; the table names TRBD2, a call not compared with the DNA. TRBV21-1 is flagged as a pseudogene. The CDR3 runs 16 residues. The CDR3 region is CASSSEGPSSYNEQFF. In DNA form, the CDR3 reads TGTGCCAGCAGCAGCGAGGGGCCGAGCTCCTACAATGAGCAGTTCTTC.

This clonotype turned up a few times. The chain uses TRBV19 and TRBJ1-1; tentatively, D is TRBD1 (5 bases). CDR1 is LNHDA and CDR2 is SQIVND in the germline V gene (reference sequence). The CDR3 is made up of 16 amino acids. With 7 bases removed from V and 0 bases from J, the gap between germline ends came to 18 bases. CDR3 sequence reads: CASTRGGRGLNTEAFF. In DNA, the CDR3 is TGTGCCAGTACCCGTGGGGGTCGGGGATTGAACACTGAAGCTTTCTTT. The entire variable domain, with the rest obtained from reference TRBV19 and TRBJ1-1, is as follows: DGGITQSPKYLFRKEGQNVTLSCEQNLNHDAMYWYRQDPGQGLRLIYYSQIVNDFQKGDIAEGYSVSREKKESFPLTVTSAQKNPTAFYLCASTRGGRGLNTEAFFGQGTRLTVV.

The chain uses TRBV18 and TRBJ2-2, with TRBD2 identical over 12 bases. V shed 5 bases, J shed 4 bases, and the junction held 8 bases outside the gene matches. Germline CDR1 KGHSH, CDR2 LQKENI. The CDR3 length is 17 residues. This chain's CDR3 is CASSATSGRDSTGELFF. The DNA of the CDR3 is TGTGCCAGCTCAGCGACTAGCGGGAGAGATTCCACCGGGGAGCTGTTTTTT.

This clonotype came up once. The chain uses TRBV29-1 and TRBJ2-7, with TRBD2 matching over 8 bases. The ends lost 4 bases at V and 4 bases at J; junction bases unmatched: 6. CDR1 SQVTM and CDR2 ANQGSEA come from the germline V gene. This CDR3 region has 13 residues. The CDR3, as DNA: TGCAGCGTTGGAACCGGGGGGGAGTACGAGCAGTACTTC. Amino acids: CSVGTGGEYEQYF.

The chain combines TRBV10-3 with TRBJ2-7, with D possibly matching TRBD1 (6 bases). CDR3 length: 14 amino acids. The germline gives CDR1 ENHRY, CDR2 SYGVKD. Trimming pared 4 bases from V and 0 bases from J, leaving 10 bases between. This chain's CDR3 is CAISGSTGSYEQYF. As DNA, the CDR3 is TGTGCCATCAGTGGATCGACAGGCTCCTACGAGCAGTACTTC.

CDR3 nucleotide sequence: TGCGCCAGCAGCCAAGATCAGAGTGCAACTAATGAAAAACTGTTTTTT. Translation: CASSQDQSATNEKLFF. The genes are TRBV4-1 and TRBJ1-4; D uncertain. Trimming cost V 0 bases and J 0 bases, with 8 bases left between them. The V gene's germline CDR1 is MGHRA and CDR2 YSYEKL. The CDR3 runs 16 residues.

This clonotype showed up just a few times. The genes are TRBV5-1 and TRBJ2-4; D assignment may be TRBD1 or TRBD2 (5 bases each). Germline CDR1 SGHRS, CDR2 YFSETQ. The CDR3 has 16 residues. V lost 0 bases, J lost 6 bases, and 16 bases lay in between. CDR3 amino acids: CASSLGGKTWPNIQYF. The DNA of the CDR3 is TGCGCCAGCAGCTTGGGGGGGAAAACCTGGCCAAACATTCAGTACTTC.

This clonotype was counted between two and nine times. The J gene is TRBJ2-1, the V gene TRBV10-3, with D possibly TRBD1 on 5 matching bases. V was cut by 3 bases and J by 3 bases, with 18 bases left in between. Germline assignment: CDR1 ENHRY and CDR2 SYGVKD. CDR3 size: 17 residues. CDR3 DNA sequence: TGTGCCATCAGTGACCCAGGGTCCTCCACCCTCTACAATGAGCAGTTCTTC. Translating gives CAISDPGSSTLYNEQFF.

The rearrangement links TRBV27 to TRBJ1-6; TRBD1 might be the D (6 bases). The germline V and J ends were trimmed by 6 bases and 10 bases, with 19 bases remaining between them. Germline V CDR1 and CDR2: MNHEY, SMNVEV (reference sequence). The CDR3 spans 15 residues. CDR3: CASSRTASGSSPLHF. The DNA for the CDR3 is TGTGCCAGCAGCCGGACAGCCTCCGGATCCTCACCCCTCCACTTT.

This clonotype came up a few times. J is TRBJ2-1 and V is TRBV11-2; D gene unclear. Germline values: CDR1 SGHAT, CDR2 FQNNGV. The CDR3 loop spans 12 amino acids. The V and J ends lost 4 bases and 15 bases respectively, with 16 bases between them. The CDR3: CASSSLTRARFF. In nucleotides, the CDR3 is TGTGCCAGCAGCTCATTGACACGGGCTCGGTTCTTC.

The V gene is TRBV5-1, the J gene TRBJ1-4; TRBD1 matches at 8 bases. Looked up from germline, CDR1 is SGHRS and CDR2 is YFSETQ. Trimming took 0 bases from V and 2 from J; bases not matched to a gene: 3. The CDR3 has 16 residues. This chain's CDR3 is CASSLGTGLTNEKLFF. CDR3 DNA: TGCGCCAGCAGCTTGGGGACAGGGCTCACTAATGAAAAACTGTTTTTT. The complete variable domain, with remaining parts taken from reference TRBV5-1 and TRBJ1-4, reads KAGVTQTPRYLIKTRGQQVTLSCSPISGHRSVSWYQQTPGQGLQFLFEYFSETQRNKGNFPGRFSGRQFSNSRSEMNVSTLELGDSALYLCASSLGTGLTNEKLFFGSGTQLSVL.

The genes are TRBV7-3 and TRBJ2-1, with 10 nucleotides matching TRBD1. The CDR3 extends over 16 amino acids. The V gene end was trimmed by 0 bases and the J gene end by 7 bases; junction bases not matched to a gene: 6. Per the germline V gene, CDR1 is SGHTA and CDR2 is FQGTGA. CDR3 residues: CASSLTTGGNGNEQFF. The CDR3 DNA reads TGTGCCAGCAGCTTAACGACAGGGGGCAACGGGAATGAGCAGTTCTTC.

This clonotype has a handful of counts. This chain connects TRBV12-3 or TRBV12-4 to TRBJ2-1, with TRBD2 as a possible D gene (6 bases). Trimming removed 3 bases from V and 11 bases from J, with 8 bases in between. CDR3 length: 11 residues. DNA for the CDR3: TGTGCCAGCAGTTTGCGGACTAAGCAGTTCTTC. This translates into CASSLRTKQFF.

The chain carries TRBV7-6 and TRBJ2-2; 10 nucleotides agree with TRBD2. The CDR3 extends over 17 amino acids. CDR1 is SGHVS and CDR2 is FNYEAQ in the germline V gene. After removal of 3 bases from V and 4 bases from J, the junction contained 8 bases not matched to a gene. The CDR3 loop reads CASSFPGTSVGTGELFF. The CDR3 DNA reads TGTGCCAGCAGCTTCCCCGGGACTAGCGTGGGCACCGGGGAGCTGTTTTTT.

This chain links TRBV27 with TRBJ1-1, with 11 bases fitting TRBD1. The trim removed 5 bases at V and 7 bases at J, leaving 6 bases unmatched. Germline lookup yields CDR1 MNHEY and CDR2 SMNVEV (reference sequence). The CDR3 sequence is 14 residues long. The CDR3 nucleotides are TGTGCCAGCAGTCCGAGGACAGGGGGCCTTGAAGCTTTCTTT. Its protein product is CASSPRTGGLEAFF.

The gene calls are TRBV12-3 or TRBV12-4 and TRBJ1-1; D gene ambiguous. V dropped 3 bases and J dropped 1 base, with 6 bases sitting between them. The CDR3 is 13 amino acids. The CDR3 loop reads CASSFPPNTEAFF. Written as DNA, the CDR3 is TGTGCCAGCAGTTTCCCGCCGAACACTGAAGCTTTCTTT.

This clonotype was seen a few times. The genes are TRBV6-5 and TRBJ2-1; no firm D call. The CDR3 is 13 amino acids. The germline gives CDR1 MNHEY, CDR2 SVGAGI. Deletions cut 3 bases from V and 6 bases from J, with 9 bases between. The CDR3 region is CASSYEAGNEQFF. CDR3 nucleotides: TGTGCCAGCAGTTATGAGGCTGGCAATGAGCAGTTCTTC.

The rearrangement uses TRBV30 and TRBJ2-1, with 13 bases fitting TRBD2. CDR1 GTSNPN and CDR2 SVGIG come from the germline V gene (reference sequence). The CDR3 runs 16 residues. J lost 4 bases, V lost 1 base, and 4 bases had no gene match. The CDR3 region has the DNA TGTGCCTGGAGTGGGACTAGCGGGAGCTCGTACAATGAGCAGTTCTTC. Its translation is CAWSGTSGSSYNEQFF.

The sample holds a few counts of this clonotype. The rearrangement links TRBV7-6 to TRBJ1-2, with a possible D match to TRBD1 (5 bases). This CDR3 is 15 amino acids long. Trimming took off 4 bases at V and 4 bases at J, with 16 bases between the two ends. Per the germline V gene, CDR1 is SGHVS and CDR2 is FNYEAQ. In DNA, the CDR3 is TGTGCCAGCAGCTCCTCGGACCGGGGGGTCTATGGCTACACCTTC. Its translation is CASSSSDRGVYGYTF.

The chain links TRBV20-1 to TRBJ2-1; 13 bases are shared with TRBD2. J was trimmed by 6 bases and V by 5 bases; bases with no gene match: 7. The CDR3 covers 15 residues. CDR1 is DFQATT and CDR2 is SNEGSKA in the germline V gene (reference sequence). CDR3 nucleotide sequence: TGCAGTGCTGTACTAGCGGGAGGGCTTGGCAATGAGCAGTTCTTC. This sequence encodes CSAVLAGGLGNEQFF.

This chain joins TRBV5-1 and TRBJ1-5; tentative D call: TRBD1 (5 bases). Germline CDR1 is SGHRS and CDR2 is YFSETQ. The CDR3 contains 15 residues. With 0 bases removed from V and 7 bases from J, the gap between germline ends came to 14 bases. The CDR3 sequence: CASSLVPISGQPQHF. Here the CDR3 DNA reads TGCGCCAGCAGCTTGGTTCCAATCTCAGGGCAGCCCCAGCATTTT. Full variable domain (rest looked up from reference TRBV5-1 and TRBJ1-5): KAGVTQTPRYLIKTRGQQVTLSCSPISGHRSVSWYQQTPGQGLQFLFEYFSETQRNKGNFPGRFSGRQFSNSRSEMNVSTLELGDSALYLCASSLVPISGQPQHFGDGTRLSIL.

In its sample, this clonotype was seen once. The chain recombines TRBV21-1 with TRBJ2-7; the D call in the table, TRBD2, was not verified against the DNA. TRBV21-1 represents a pseudogene. CDR3 size: 16 residues. In DNA form, the CDR3 reads TGTGCCAGCAGCATGAAGACTAGCGGGAGAATCTACGAGCAGTACTTC. This gives the protein CASSMKTSGRIYEQYF.

There are a few counts of this clonotype. The chain joins TRBV6-5 to TRBJ2-5; no reliable D call. CDR3 length equals 13 residues. Germline V gene sequence: CDR1 MNHEY, CDR2 SVGAGI. V lost 1 base to trimming and J lost 5 bases, with 8 bases between them. The CDR3: CASSYYLRETQYF. The DNA for the CDR3 is TGTGCCAGCAGTTACTACCTTAGGGAGACCCAGTACTTC.

This clonotype was seen a handful of times. The J gene is TRBJ2-3, the V gene TRBV4-2; 14 nucleotides agree with TRBD2. Trimming took 3 bases from V and 1 from J; bases not matched to a gene: 15. CDR3 length: 21 residues. Germline lookup yields CDR1 LGHNA and CDR2 YNFKEQ. The CDR3 spells CASSHILAGTSGRLGTDTQYF. CDR3 bases: TGTGCCAGCAGCCACATTTTGGCGGGGACTAGCGGGAGATTGGGCACAGATACGCAGTATTTT.